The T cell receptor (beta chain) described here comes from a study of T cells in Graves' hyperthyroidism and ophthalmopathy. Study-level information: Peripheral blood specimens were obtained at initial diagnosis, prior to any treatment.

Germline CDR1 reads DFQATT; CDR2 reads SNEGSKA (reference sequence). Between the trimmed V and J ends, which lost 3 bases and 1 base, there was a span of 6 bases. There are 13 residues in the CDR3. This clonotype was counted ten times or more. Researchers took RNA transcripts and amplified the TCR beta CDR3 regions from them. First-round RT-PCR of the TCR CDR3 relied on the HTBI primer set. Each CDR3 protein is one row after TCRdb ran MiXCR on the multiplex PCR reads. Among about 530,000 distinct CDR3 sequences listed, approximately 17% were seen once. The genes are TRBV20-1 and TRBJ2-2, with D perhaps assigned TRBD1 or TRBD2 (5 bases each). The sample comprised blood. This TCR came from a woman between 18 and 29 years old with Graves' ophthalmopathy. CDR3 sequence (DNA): TGCAGTGCTAGGGGGGTGAACACCGGGGAGCTGTTTTTT. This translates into CSARGVNTGELFF.